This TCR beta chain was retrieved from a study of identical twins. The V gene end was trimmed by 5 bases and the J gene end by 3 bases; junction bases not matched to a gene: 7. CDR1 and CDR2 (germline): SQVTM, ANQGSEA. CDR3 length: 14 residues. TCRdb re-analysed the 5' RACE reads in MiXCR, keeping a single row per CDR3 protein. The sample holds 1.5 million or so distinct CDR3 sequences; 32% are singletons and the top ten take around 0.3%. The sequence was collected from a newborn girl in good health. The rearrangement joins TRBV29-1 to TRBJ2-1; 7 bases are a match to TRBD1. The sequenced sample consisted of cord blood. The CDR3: CSVSHRGYYNEQFF. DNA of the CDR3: TGCAGCGTTTCCCACAGGGGTTACTACAATGAGCAGTTCTTC.